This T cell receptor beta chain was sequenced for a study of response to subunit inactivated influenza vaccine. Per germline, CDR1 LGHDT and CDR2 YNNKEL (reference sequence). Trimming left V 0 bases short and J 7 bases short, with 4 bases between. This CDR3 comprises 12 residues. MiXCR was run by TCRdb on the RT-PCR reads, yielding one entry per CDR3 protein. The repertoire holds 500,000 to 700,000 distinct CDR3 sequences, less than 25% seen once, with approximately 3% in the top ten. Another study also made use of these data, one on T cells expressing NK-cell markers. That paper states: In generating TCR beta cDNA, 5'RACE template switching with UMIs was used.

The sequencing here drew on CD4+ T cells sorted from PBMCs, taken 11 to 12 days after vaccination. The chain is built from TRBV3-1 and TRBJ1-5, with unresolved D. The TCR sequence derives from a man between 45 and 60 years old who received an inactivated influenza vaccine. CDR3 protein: CASSQEEQPQHF. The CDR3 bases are TGTGCCAGCAGCCAAGAAGAACAGCCCCAGCATTTT.